The 10 T cell receptor beta chains presented below share a single source sample, sequenced in a study of T cells after yellow fever vaccination (dated 2019 in TCRdb). Reading the label with the study, this specimen's treatment or condition is: live attenuated yellow fever vaccine strain. Receptors were amplified or captured by 5' RACE. Reads for this sample came from an Illumina NovaSeq 6000. The public reads were quality trimmed at Q25 with fastp and then assembled into clones with MiXCR by TCRdb, keeping productive beta chains. Here each entry gathers all rows of one CDR3 protein and keeps the most common genes and DNA. The table for this sample lists 350,000 to 550,000 distinct CDR3 sequences; 15% to 20% of them were counted only once. The leading ten clones occupy roughly a sixth of the sample. This sample comprised PBMCs, obtained before the yellow fever booster vaccination. The source is a man younger than 35 who received the YFV17D yellow fever vaccine.

J is TRBJ1-2 and V is TRBV7-6, with D tentatively TRBD1 (5 bases). Deletions cut 3 bases from V and 4 bases from J, with 18 bases between. This CDR3 spans 16 amino acids. Germline CDR1 SGHVS, CDR2 FNYEAQ. The CDR3 sequence: CASSLTSGGSAYGYTF. The CDR3 coding sequence is TGTGCCAGCAGCTTGACGTCTGGGGGTTCTGCCTATGGCTACACCTTC.

This clonotype has more than one count but fewer than ten. J is TRBJ2-7 and V is TRBV5-1; 7 nucleotides align to TRBD1. V was pared by 3 bases and J by 1 base, with 4 bases of the junction left unmatched. Germline CDR1 is SGHRS and CDR2 is YFSETQ. The CDR3 is 14 residues long. The CDR3 spells CASSYTGQSYEQYF. In nucleotides, the CDR3 is TGCGCCAGCAGCTACACGGGACAGTCCTACGAGCAGTACTTC.

This clonotype has more than one count but fewer than ten. This chain uses TRBV11-3 with TRBJ2-1; 7 nucleotides align to TRBD1. V trimming: 3 bases; J trimming: 5 bases; junction bases outside the gene matches: 4. CDR1 is SGHNT and CDR2 is YENEEA in the germline V gene. The length of the CDR3 is 14 residues. The chain's CDR3 is CASSFRGSHNEQFF. CDR3 nucleotide sequence: TGTGCCAGCAGCTTCAGGGGGTCCCACAATGAGCAGTTCTTC.

The chain couples TRBV20-1 to TRBJ2-7; a weak D match, TRBD1 (6 bases). Per germline, CDR1 DFQATT and CDR2 SNEGSKA (reference sequence). V shed 5 bases and J shed 5 bases, with 10 bases lying between them. CDR3 length: 11 residues. DNA of the CDR3: TGCAGTGCTCTACAGGGTAACGAGCAGTACGTC. Translated, it gives CSALQGNEQYV.

CDR3: CASSMTGGPTGELFF. The CDR3 DNA reads TGTGCCAGCAGCATGACGGGGGGGCCAACCGGGGAGCTGTTTTTT. The V and J genes are TRBV9 and TRBJ2-2, with 8 bases fitting TRBD2. Germline loops: CDR1 SGDLS, CDR2 YYNGEE. V lost 4 bases, J lost 5 bases, and 7 bases stayed unmatched. The CDR3 loop spans 15 amino acids.

This clonotype appeared a few times. The chain couples TRBV9 to TRBJ2-1; TRBD2 agrees at 14 bases. There are 15 residues in the CDR3. Germline V gives CDR1 SGDLS, CDR2 YYNGEE. The J segment lost 9 bases and the V segment lost 2 bases, leaving 4 bases of the junction unmatched. CDR3 DNA: TGTGCCAGCAGCGTGACTAGCGGGGGGGTCGGTGAGCAGTTCTTC. Its protein is CASSVTSGGVGEQFF. Complete variable domain (other parts from reference TRBV9 and TRBJ2-1): DSGVTQTPKHLITATGQRVTLRCSPRSGDLSVYWYQQSLDQGLQFLIQYYNGEERAKGNILERFSAQQFPDLHSELNLSSLELGDSALYFCASSVTSGGVGEQFFGPGTRLTVL.

As concerns this clonotype: Because the CDR3 is missing its conserved closing phenylalanine or tryptophan, this is likely a read error. The DNA is omitted, as the CDR3 cannot be located on it reliably, and the CDR3 follows TCRdb's listing. This chain's CDR3 is CASSYSLLLGLWL. The chain carries TRBV6-2 or TRBV6-3 and TRBJ1-5. Termini included, the CDR3 measures 13 amino acids. Germline values: CDR1 MNHEY, CDR2 SVGEGT.

V and J are TRBV4-1 and TRBJ1-2, with no clear D. Trimming cost V 2 bases and J 2 bases, with 6 bases left between them. The CDR3 loop spans 13 amino acids. Germline CDR1 is MGHRA and CDR2 is YSYEKL. The CDR3 loop reads CASSQRENYGYTF. CDR3 DNA: TGCGCCAGCAGCCAACGGGAGAACTATGGCTACACCTTC.

CDR3 residues: CASSQTGNPYEQYF. The CDR3 bases are TGTGCCAGCAGCCAAACAGGGAACCCCTACGAGCAGTACTTC. J is TRBJ2-7 and V is TRBV7-9; TRBD1 might be the D (6 bases). Trimming cost V 5 bases and J 2 bases, with 13 bases left between them. Germline loops: CDR1 SEHNR, CDR2 FQNEAQ (reference sequence). The CDR3 has 14 residues.

This clonotype was counted at least ten times. This chain joins TRBV7-2 and TRBJ2-7; D is possibly TRBD2 (5 bases). Germline V gene sequence: CDR1 SGHTA, CDR2 FQGNSA. CDR3 length: 13 amino acids. The V end was cut by 2 bases, the J end by 6 bases, with 11 bases between. The CDR3 reads CASSLFRRGEQYF. In DNA form, the CDR3 reads TGTGCCAGCAGCTTATTCCGACGGGGCGAGCAGTACTTC.